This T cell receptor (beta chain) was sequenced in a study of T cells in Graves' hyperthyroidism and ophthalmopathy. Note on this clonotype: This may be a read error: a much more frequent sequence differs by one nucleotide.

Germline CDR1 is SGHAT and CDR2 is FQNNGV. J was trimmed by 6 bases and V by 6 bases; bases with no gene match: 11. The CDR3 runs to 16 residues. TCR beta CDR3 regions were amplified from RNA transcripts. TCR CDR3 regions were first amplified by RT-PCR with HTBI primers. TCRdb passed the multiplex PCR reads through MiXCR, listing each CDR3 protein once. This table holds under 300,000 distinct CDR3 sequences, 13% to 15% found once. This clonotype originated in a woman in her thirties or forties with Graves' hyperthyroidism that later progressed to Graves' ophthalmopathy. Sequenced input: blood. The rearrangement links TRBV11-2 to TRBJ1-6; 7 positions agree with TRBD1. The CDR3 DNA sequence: TGTGCCAGCAGTTCCCTACAGGGGTCCCCTAATTCACCCCTCCACTTT. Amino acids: CASSSLQGSPNSPLHF.